The 21 T cell receptor beta chains presented below share a single source sample, sequenced in a study of blood T cell repertoires in COVID-19. TCRdb keeps only in-frame clones here, not all; method: immunoSEQ multiplex PCR. The table includes roughly 410,000 clones, about nine tenths detected once. The sample taken for sequencing was peripheral blood. Receptors were obtained from a woman in her forties with COVID-19, enrolled during active disease.

V usage is TRBV7-3 and J usage is TRBJ1-1, with TRBD1 as a possible D gene (5 bases). From germline, CDR1 is SGHTA and CDR2 FQGTGA. The CDR3 runs 16 residues. Deletions cut 5 bases from V and 4 bases from J, with 20 bases between. The DNA of the CDR3 is TGTGCCAGCAGCGCCCAGCCCCGGGGGGGAGGCACTGAAGCTTTCTTT. Its protein is CASSAQPRGGGTEAFF.

The chain recombines TRBV5-1 with TRBJ2-5; no definite D call. CDR1 SGHRS and CDR2 YFSETQ come from the germline V gene. The CDR3 is made up of 13 amino acids. V was clipped by 2 bases and J by 2 bases, with 7 bases between them. The CDR3 nucleotides read TGCGCCAGCAGCTTATCACAGCAAGAGACCCAGTACTTC. It translates to CASSLSQQETQYF.

V usage is TRBV5-4 and J usage is TRBJ1-2, with a weak D call TRBD1 (6 bases). Germline V gene sequence: CDR1 SGHNT, CDR2 YYREEE (reference sequence). This CDR3 is built from 14 residues. V gave up 0 bases and J gave up 7 bases, with 13 bases separating them. The CDR3 region has the DNA TGTGCCAGCAGCTTGGCGGGACAAGCAATTGGCTACACCTTC. This gives the protein CASSLAGQAIGYTF. The full variable domain, rest sourced from reference TRBV5-4 and TRBJ1-2, is ETGVTQSPTHLIKTRGQQVTLRCSSQSGHNTVSWYQQALGQGPQFIFQYYREEENGRGNFPPRFSGLQFPNYSSELNVNALELDDSALYLCASSLAGQAIGYTFGSGTRLTVV.

V usage is TRBV6-2 or TRBV6-3 and J usage is TRBJ1-2; D not resolved. Germline V gene lookup returns CDR1 MNHEY and CDR2 SVGEGT. V lost 0 bases, J lost 6 bases, and 5 bases lay in between. The CDR3 extends over 12 amino acids. Here the CDR3 reads CASSYSGDGYTF. CDR3 sequence (DNA): TGTGCCAGCAGTTACTCGGGAGATGGCTACACCTTC.

This rearrangement joins TRBV2 to TRBJ1-3; D unresolved. Germline CDR1 and CDR2: SNHLY and FYNNEI. The CDR3 loop spans 15 amino acids. Trimming took 3 bases from V and 3 from J, leaving 12 bases between them. CDR3 amino acids: CASSESSGVGNTIYF. For the CDR3, the DNA is TGTGCCAGCAGTGAGAGCTCCGGGGTTGGAAACACCATATATTTT.

The chain links TRBV19 to TRBJ2-1; 15 bases map to TRBD2. V dropped 5 bases and J dropped 3; count of bases not matched to a gene: 8. This CDR3 region has 18 residues. Germline assignment: CDR1 LNHDA and CDR2 SQIVND (reference sequence). CDR3 in DNA: TGTGCCAGTAGTCAGGGACTAGCGGGGGGACCCTACTACAATGAGCAGTTCTTC. Amino acids: CASSQGLAGGPYYNEQFF.

V gene TRBV2 combines with J gene TRBJ1-5, with 7 bases identical to TRBD1. This CDR3 comprises 13 residues. Germline trimming cut 6 bases from V and 4 bases from J; bases unmatched to any gene: 3. Germline CDR1 and CDR2: SNHLY and FYNNEI. The CDR3 bases are TGTGCCAGCAGACAACAGGGGAATCAGCCCCAGCATTTT. Its translation: CASRQQGNQPQHF.

The rearrangement links TRBV24-1 to TRBJ2-1; D gene uncertain. V was cut by 9 bases and J by 7 bases, with 12 bases left in between. CDR3 length: 12 amino acids. Germline V CDR1 and CDR2: KGHDR, SFDVKD. CDR3: CATEAEWNEQFF. The CDR3 coding sequence is TGTGCCACCGAGGCCGAATGGAATGAGCAGTTCTTC.

In DNA, the CDR3 is TGTGCCAGCAGTTACAGCGGGGGGGCCGGGACCCAGTACTTC. It codes for CASSYSGGAGTQYF. The chain couples TRBV11-2 to TRBJ2-5, with 10 bases identical to TRBD2. The junction had 8 bases not matched to a gene; V was cut back by 6 bases and J by 7 bases. The CDR3 has 14 residues. Germline V gene sequence: CDR1 SGHAT, CDR2 FQNNGV.

The gene calls are TRBV6-2 or TRBV6-3 and TRBJ2-1; 12 nucleotides agree with TRBD2. The length of the CDR3 is 15 residues. Germline V CDR1 and CDR2: MNHEY, SVGEGT. The junction had 7 bases not matched to a gene; V was cut back by 4 bases and J by 9 bases. CDR3 DNA sequence: TGTGCCAGCAGTTTAACTAGCGGGGGGCTTTTTGAGCAGTTCTTC. Amino acid sequence: CASSLTSGGLFEQFF.

The CDR3, as DNA: TGTGCCAGCAGCTTAGGAGTGGGGCCAGATACGCAGTATTTT. This codes for CASSLGVGPDTQYF. The chain combines TRBV7-2 with TRBJ2-3, with D possibly being TRBD1 (5 bases). CDR3 length equals 14 residues. The ends were cut back, 1 base at V and 4 bases at J, with 9 bases in the middle. CDR1 and CDR2 from the germline V gene are SGHTA and FQGNSA.

The V and J genes are TRBV18 and TRBJ1-3; weak D call: TRBD1 (5 bases). CDR1 is KGHSH and CDR2 is LQKENI in the germline V gene. The CDR3 runs 14 residues. The V end lost 8 bases, the J end lost 0 bases, and 11 bases lay between the germline ends. CDR3 bases: TGTGCCAGCCTTAACAGGCCCTCTGGAAACACCATATATTTT. This codes for CASLNRPSGNTIYF.

J is TRBJ1-2 and V is TRBV27; D possibly corresponds to TRBD1 (5 bases). This CDR3 has 16 amino acids. V lost 6 bases, J lost 0 bases, and 17 bases lay in between. Germline V gene data show CDR1 as MNHEY and CDR2 as SMNVEV (reference sequence). For the CDR3, the DNA is TGTGCCAGCAGCCCTTCGGGGGGGGGAGCTAACTATGGCTACACCTTC. Protein product: CASSPSGGGANYGYTF.

This chain uses TRBV11-2 with TRBJ1-6, with 8 nucleotides matching TRBD1. The germline V gene encodes CDR1 SGHAT and CDR2 FQNNGV. The CDR3 covers 15 residues. Trimming took 1 base from V and 7 from J; bases not matched to a gene: 3. CDR3 sequence (DNA): TGTGCCAGCAGCTTAGGGACAGGGATCAATTCACCCCTCCACTTT. Protein sequence: CASSLGTGINSPLHF.

This clone was detected once. This chain links TRBV6-2 or TRBV6-3 with TRBJ2-5; the D gene is possibly TRBD2 (7 bases). The CDR3 loop spans 15 amino acids. The V gene lost 2 bases and the J gene lost 1 base, with 11 bases spanning the gap. Germline CDR1 and CDR2: MNHEY and SVGEGT. CDR3 loop: CASSYEGGRQETQYF. DNA of the CDR3: TGTGCCAGCAGTTACGAGGGGGGGCGCCAAGAGACCCAGTACTTC.

This chain links TRBV5-1 with TRBJ1-2, with 9 nucleotides matching TRBD1. Per the germline V gene, CDR1 is SGHRS and CDR2 is YFSETQ. The CDR3 has 15 residues. Unmatched junction bases numbered 8, after V lost 5 bases and J lost 3 bases. DNA for the CDR3: TGCGCCAGCAGTTCCACAGGGGGCGGGTACTATGGCTACACCTTC. Amino acids: CASSSTGGGYYGYTF.

The V and J genes are TRBV2 and TRBJ1-5; weak D call: TRBD1 (6 bases). V lost 6 bases and J lost 6, with 12 bases in between. The CDR3 is made up of 13 amino acids. Per germline, CDR1 SNHLY and CDR2 FYNNEI. The CDR3 bases are TGTGCCAGCAGCTGGGGGCTTGGTCAGCCCCAGCATTTT. It yields the protein CASSWGLGQPQHF.

CDR3 sequence (DNA): TGTGCCAGCTCGGGACTAGCGGAAGAGACCCAGTACTTC. This gives the protein CASSGLAEETQYF. The rearrangement links TRBV19 to TRBJ2-5; 11 nucleotides align to TRBD2. J lost 3 bases, V lost 9 bases, and 3 bases had no gene match. The CDR3 is 13 amino acids. Germline V gene data show CDR1 as LNHDA and CDR2 as SQIVND (reference sequence).

The V call is TRBV29-1, the J call TRBJ2-7; the D gene is possibly TRBD2 (6 bases). Germline V gene lookup returns CDR1 SQVTM and CDR2 ANQGSEA. The CDR3 is made up of 14 amino acids. The ends were cut back, 6 bases at V and 0 bases at J, with 15 bases in the middle. In DNA, the CDR3 is TGCAGCGTCCGCCGGGACGGGAGCTCCTACGAGCAGTACTTC. Translated, it gives CSVRRDGSSYEQYF.

The chain carries TRBV5-1 and TRBJ1-1; D is unresolved. This CDR3 region has 15 residues. Germline lookup yields CDR1 SGHRS and CDR2 YFSETQ. V was clipped by 2 bases and J by 10 bases, with 21 bases between them. Here the CDR3 reads CASSFGDGRSTGAFF. The CDR3 DNA is TGCGCCAGCAGCTTTGGAGATGGTCGCTCCACGGGAGCTTTCTTT.

The chain joins TRBV10-3 to TRBJ1-4; 10 bases are a match to TRBD1. The V gene's germline CDR1 is ENHRY and CDR2 SYGVKD. Losses at the gene ends were 4 bases for V and 8 bases for J; bases not matched to a gene: 10. The CDR3 loop spans 16 amino acids. CDR3: CAISAVSGTGDEKLFF. The CDR3 DNA reads TGTGCCATCAGTGCTGTATCCGGGACAGGGGACGAAAAACTGTTTTTT.